The present T cell receptor (beta chain) was sequenced within a study of identical twins. Template switching (which added a universal primer site) was used, and cDNA carried unique molecular identifiers. MiXCR, applied by TCRdb to the 5' RACE reads, yields one record per CDR3 protein. Among a few hundred thousand distinct CDR3 sequences listed, about 8.9% were seen once. CDR1 and CDR2 from the germline V gene are DFQATT and SNEGSKA (reference sequence). V lost 0 bases and J lost 1, with 14 bases in between. The CDR3 has 16 amino acids. The data were also submitted as part of a second study, on yellow fever vaccine responses in identical twins.

This sequence originates from a woman younger than 30 in good health. The V call is TRBV20-1, the J call TRBJ2-3; D is unclear. The sequencing sample was made of CD8+ T cells sorted from blood. For the CDR3, the DNA is TGCAGTGCTAGAGATAGTGCGAGTGGTGGCACAGATACGCAGTATTTT. Amino acid sequence: CSARDSASGGTDTQYF.